Included here is one TCR beta chain sequence, with context. Its antigen is still unknown. These data come from a study of tumor and adjacent non-tumor tissue in lung cancer. This sample's RNA came from whole unsorted tissue. This non-tumor lung sample came from over 3 cm beyond the tumor edge. TCRbeta libraries were built with three rounds of nested PCR, modified from ARM-PCR. TCRdb fed the multiplex PCR reads into MiXCR, producing one record per CDR3 protein. Of roughly 43,000 distinct CDR3 sequences in the sample, approximately 57% were seen once. Study-level findings and limits: Tumor repertoires had a smaller top 100 clone share than normal lung.

The CDR3 covers 14 residues. Trimming pared 6 bases from V and 4 bases from J, leaving 14 bases between. Germline V gives CDR1 ENHRY, CDR2 SYGVKD. V usage is TRBV10-3 and J usage is TRBJ2-3, with a possible D match to TRBD2 (6 bases). Input material: distant non-tumor lung tissue. The receptor comes from a man aged 50-60 years with non-small cell lung cancer. In DNA form, the CDR3 reads TGTGCCATCAGCGCAGGACTACTCTCAGATACGCAGTATTTT. This encodes CAISAGLLSDTQYF.